This T cell receptor beta chain was identified during a study of human T cells and chemical hapten exposure. Study as a whole: In the approximately 24-week study, patients were dosed weekly with diphenylcyclopropenone on the scalp throughout.

This clonotype was detected a few times. One entry per CDR3 protein results from TCRdb running MiXCR on the RACE reads. The data hold hundreds of thousands of distinct CDR3 sequences, with about 6.3% observed a single time. Noted time point: patch test 2, 6 weeks after DPC sensitization. The treatment is: therapeutic diphenylcyclopropenone sensitization with weekly scalp DPC. At every patch-test visit, blood was drawn before the patch test was applied. Unfractionated whole blood yielded the extracted total RNA. This CDR3 is built from 13 residues. Deletions cut 6 bases from V and 5 bases from J, with 16 bases between. The germline V gene encodes CDR1 DFQATT and CDR2 SNEGSKA (reference sequence).

The sequence derives from a woman aged 18-29 years with alopecia areata. Some clones in this sample may be carry-over from other donors' samples. The gene calls are TRBV20-1 and TRBJ2-5; D is ambiguous. This specimen was whole blood, taken in connection with sensitization to the hapten diphenylcyclopropenone (DPC). CDR3 region: CSAAWVGQETQYF. The CDR3, as DNA: TGCAGTGCAGCCTGGGTAGGGCAGGAGACCCAGTACTTC.